This T cell receptor (beta chain) was documented in a study of blood T cell repertoires in COVID-19. Study at large: Samples taken during acute and convalescent COVID-19 were collected in the United States, Italy and Spain. PBMCs, B-cell-depleted T cells, or T cells provided the cDNA or gDNA that made up the material.

Seattle cases were enrolled at active infection and followed longitudinally. The V end was cut by 3 bases, the J end by 10 bases, with 7 bases between. Germline V gene lookup returns CDR1 SGHTA and CDR2 FQGNSA. CDR3 size: 11 residues. Original data processing: Counts of nucleated cells, estimated from reference gene primer amplification, were obtained. Sequenced by immunoSEQ multiplex PCR; TCRdb stores in-frame clones only, minus some. That table furnishes V, J and clone size, whereas the DNA furnished D and trimming. The table lists approximately 240,000 clones, more than 80% of them singletons, with roughly 1.3% in the top ten.

The sequencing sample was made of peripheral blood. The rearrangement links TRBV7-2 to TRBJ2-1; D unresolved. The clonotype was recovered from a woman under 40 with COVID-19, enrolled during active disease. The CDR3 is CASSLALEQFF. The CDR3 bases are TGTGCCAGCAGCTTGGCCTTGGAGCAGTTCTTC.